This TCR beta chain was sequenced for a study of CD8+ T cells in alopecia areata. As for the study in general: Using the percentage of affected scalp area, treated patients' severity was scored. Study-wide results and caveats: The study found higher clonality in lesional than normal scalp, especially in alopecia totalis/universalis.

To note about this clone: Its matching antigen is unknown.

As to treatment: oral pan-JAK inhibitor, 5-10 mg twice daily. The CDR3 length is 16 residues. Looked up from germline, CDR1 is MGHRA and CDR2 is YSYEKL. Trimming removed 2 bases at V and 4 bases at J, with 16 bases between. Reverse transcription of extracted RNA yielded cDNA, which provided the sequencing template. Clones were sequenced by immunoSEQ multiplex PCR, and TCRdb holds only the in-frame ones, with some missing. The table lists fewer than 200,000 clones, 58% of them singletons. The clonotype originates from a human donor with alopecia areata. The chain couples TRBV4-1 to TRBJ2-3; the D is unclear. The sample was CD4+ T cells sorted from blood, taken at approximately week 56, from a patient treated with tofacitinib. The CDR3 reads CASSQIGRTISDTQYF. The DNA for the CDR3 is TGCGCCAGCAGCCAAATCGGACGAACGATTTCAGATACGCAGTATTTT.